This TCR beta chain originates from a study of shared clonotypes between healthy human individuals. For the study at large: A few men and a couple of women, aged 18 to 49, were donors.

Sequenced by immunoSEQ multiplex PCR; TCRdb stores in-frame clones only, minus some. The sample includes under 2,000,000 clones, 85% to 95% of them seen just once. CDR3 size: 16 residues. V shed 5 bases and J 2 bases; nucleotides not matched to a gene: 11. Looked up from germline, CDR1 is SGHAT and CDR2 is FQNNGV. CD45RO-negative CD8 cells positively selected for CCR7 made up the naive population, which excluded terminally differentiated effector memory CD45RA+ cells. The specimen sequenced was naive CD8+ T cells sorted from blood. The genes are TRBV11-2 and TRBJ2-7; 8 bases agree with TRBD2. The clonotype originates from a man aged 18 to 35 in good health. For the CDR3, the DNA is TGTGCCAGCAGCGATCCGGGGGGGTTATATCCCTACGAGCAGTACTTC. Translation gives CASSDPGGLYPYEQYF.